The present entry profiles one T cell receptor beta chain with its context. CDR1 LGHNA and CDR2 YSLEER come from the germline V gene. The CDR3 contains 13 residues. V lost 0 bases and J lost 8, with 10 bases in between. The sample originates from a study of blood T cell repertoires in COVID-19. Some clones are missing from TCRdb's copy, which holds only in-frame ones; the method was immunoSEQ multiplex PCR. The data hold around 340,000 clones, with 70% to 90% observed a single time. V is TRBV4-3 and J is TRBJ1-1, with TRBD1 as a possible D gene (5 bases). Sequencing was done on a sample of PBMCs or T cells enriched from blood (not recorded which). The TCR originated in a woman aged 40 to 50 with acute COVID-19. CDR3 sequence: CASSQDTGGEAFF. CDR3 bases: TGCGCCAGCAGCCAAGATACTGGGGGGGAAGCTTTCTTT.